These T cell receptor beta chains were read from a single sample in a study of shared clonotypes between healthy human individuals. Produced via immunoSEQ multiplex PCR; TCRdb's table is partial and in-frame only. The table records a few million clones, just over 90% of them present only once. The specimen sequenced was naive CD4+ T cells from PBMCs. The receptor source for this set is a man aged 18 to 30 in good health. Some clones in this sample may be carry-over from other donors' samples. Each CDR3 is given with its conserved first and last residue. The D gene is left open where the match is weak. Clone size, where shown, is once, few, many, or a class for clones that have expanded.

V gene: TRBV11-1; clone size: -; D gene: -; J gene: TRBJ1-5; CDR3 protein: CASSFEQGQPQHF; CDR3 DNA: TGTGCCAGCAGCTTCGAACAGGGTCAACCCCAGCATTTT
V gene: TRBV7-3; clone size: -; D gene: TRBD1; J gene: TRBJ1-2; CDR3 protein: CASSFQGDYGYTF; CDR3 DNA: TGTGCCAGCAGCTTTCAGGGGGACTATGGCTACACCTTC
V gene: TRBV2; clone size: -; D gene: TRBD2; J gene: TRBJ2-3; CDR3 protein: CAKSAPTSGYTDTQYF; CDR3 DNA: TGTGCCAAATCCGCTCCGACTAGCGGGTACACAGATACGCAGTATTTT
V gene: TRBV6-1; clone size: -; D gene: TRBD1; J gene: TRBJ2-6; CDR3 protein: CASSGARGRTSGANVLTF; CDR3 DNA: TGTGCCAGCAGTGGAGCCAGGGGGCGGACTTCTGGGGCCAACGTCCTGACTTTC
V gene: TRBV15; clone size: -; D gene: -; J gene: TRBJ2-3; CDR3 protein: CATSRDRTADTQYF; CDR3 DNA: TGTGCCACCAGCAGAGATCGGACGGCAGATACGCAGTATTTT
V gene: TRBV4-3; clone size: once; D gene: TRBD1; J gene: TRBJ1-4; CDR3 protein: CASSQVPGTGGEKLFF; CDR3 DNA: TGCGCCAGCAGCCAAGTCCCCGGGACAGGGGGTGAAAAACTGTTTTTT
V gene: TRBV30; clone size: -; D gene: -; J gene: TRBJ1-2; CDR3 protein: CAWRGGPPAYTF; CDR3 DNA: TGTGCCTGGAGGGGGGGCCCCCCGGCCTACACCTTC
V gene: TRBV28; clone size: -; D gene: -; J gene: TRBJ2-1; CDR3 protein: CASRRQNRKFF; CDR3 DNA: TGTGCCAGCAGACGACAGAATAGGAAGTTCTTC
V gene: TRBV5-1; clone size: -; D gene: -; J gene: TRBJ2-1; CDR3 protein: CASGPTLALYNEQFF; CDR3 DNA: TGCGCCAGCGGTCCCACGCTAGCACTCTACAATGAGCAGTTCTTC
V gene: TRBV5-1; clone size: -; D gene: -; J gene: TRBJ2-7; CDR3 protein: CASSLGPLNYEQYF; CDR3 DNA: TGCGCCAGCAGCTTAGGACCCCTAAACTACGAGCAGTACTTC
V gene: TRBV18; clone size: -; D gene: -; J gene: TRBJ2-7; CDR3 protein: CASSPWQYYEQYF; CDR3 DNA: TGTGCCAGCTCACCGTGGCAATACTACGAGCAGTACTTC
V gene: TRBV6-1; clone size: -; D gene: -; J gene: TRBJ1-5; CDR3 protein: CASEQGPQPQHF; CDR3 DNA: TGTGCCAGCGAACAGGGACCTCAGCCCCAGCATTTT
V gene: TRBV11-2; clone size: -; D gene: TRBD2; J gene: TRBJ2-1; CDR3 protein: CASSPGTSGRGHEQFF; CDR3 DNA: TGTGCCAGCAGCCCTGGGACTAGCGGGAGAGGCCATGAGCAGTTCTTC
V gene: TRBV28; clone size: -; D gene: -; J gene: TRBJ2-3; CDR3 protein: CASSVGGNPDTQYF; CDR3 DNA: TGTGCCAGCAGCGTGGGCGGAAATCCAGATACGCAGTATTTT
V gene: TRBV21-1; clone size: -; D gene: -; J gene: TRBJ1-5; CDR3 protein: CASSKVGGNQPQHF; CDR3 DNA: TGTGCCAGCAGCAAAGTAGGGGGGAATCAGCCCCAGCATTTT
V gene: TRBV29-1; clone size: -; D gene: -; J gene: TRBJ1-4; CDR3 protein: CSVLSTGFNEKLFF; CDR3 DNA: TGCAGCGTACTCTCGACAGGATTTAATGAAAAACTGTTTTTT
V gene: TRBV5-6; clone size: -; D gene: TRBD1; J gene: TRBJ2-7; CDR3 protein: CASSIRGSVYEQYF; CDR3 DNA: TGTGCCAGCAGCATCAGGGGGTCGGTGTACGAGCAGTACTTC
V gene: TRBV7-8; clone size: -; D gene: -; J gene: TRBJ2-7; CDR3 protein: CASSLVGGNSYEQYF; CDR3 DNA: TGTGCCAGCAGCTTAGTCGGCGGAAACTCCTACGAGCAGTACTTC
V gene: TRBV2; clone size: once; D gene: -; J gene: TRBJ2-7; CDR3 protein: CASRGALRGNEQYF; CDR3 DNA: TGTGCCAGCAGGGGGGCCCTCAGGGGCAACGAGCAGTACTTC
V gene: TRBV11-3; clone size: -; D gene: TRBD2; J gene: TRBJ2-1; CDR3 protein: CASSPSGGRNEQFF; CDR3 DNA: TGTGCCAGCAGCCCGAGCGGGGGGCGAAATGAGCAGTTCTTC
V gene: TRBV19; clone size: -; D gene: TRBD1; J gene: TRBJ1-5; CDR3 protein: CASSIRTGGGQPQHF; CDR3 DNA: TGTGCCAGTAGTATTAGGACAGGGGGCGGTCAGCCCCAGCATTTT
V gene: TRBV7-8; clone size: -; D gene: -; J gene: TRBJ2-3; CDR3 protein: CASSSWTESTDTQYF; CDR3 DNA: TGTGCCAGCAGCTCCTGGACAGAAAGCACAGATACGCAGTATTTT
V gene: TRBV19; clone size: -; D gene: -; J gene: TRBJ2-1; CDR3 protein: CASGGSSYNEQFF; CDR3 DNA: TGTGCCTCAGGGGGGAGTTCCTACAATGAGCAGTTCTTC
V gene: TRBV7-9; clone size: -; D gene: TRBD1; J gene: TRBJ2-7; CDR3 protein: CASSLNRGIYEQYF; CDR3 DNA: TGTGCCAGCAGCTTAAACAGGGGAATCTACGAGCAGTACTTC
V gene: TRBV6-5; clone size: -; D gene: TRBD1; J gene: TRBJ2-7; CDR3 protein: CASSPGQGGYEQYF; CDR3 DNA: TGTGCCAGCAGTCCGGGACAGGGGGGATACGAGCAGTACTTC
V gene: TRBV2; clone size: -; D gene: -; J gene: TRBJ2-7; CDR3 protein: CASREFRLEQYF; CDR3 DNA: TGTGCCAGCAGGGAGTTCCGGCTCGAGCAGTACTTC